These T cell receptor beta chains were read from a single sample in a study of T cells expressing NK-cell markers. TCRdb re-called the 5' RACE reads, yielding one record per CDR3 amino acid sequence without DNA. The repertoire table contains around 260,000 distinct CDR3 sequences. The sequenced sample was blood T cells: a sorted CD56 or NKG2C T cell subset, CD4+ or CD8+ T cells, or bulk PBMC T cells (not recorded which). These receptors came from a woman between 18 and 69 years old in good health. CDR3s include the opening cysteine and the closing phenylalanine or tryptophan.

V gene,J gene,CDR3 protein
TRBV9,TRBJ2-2,CASSPRGTGELFF
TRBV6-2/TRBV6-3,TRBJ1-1,CASSYRGPGEAFF
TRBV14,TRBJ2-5,CASRTSGKETQYF
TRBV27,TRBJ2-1,CASSYGLAVSNEQFF
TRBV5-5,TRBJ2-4,CASSLVASGSQNIQYF
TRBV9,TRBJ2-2,CASSATGGLGTGELFF
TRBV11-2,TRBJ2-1,CASSLVGVYEQFF
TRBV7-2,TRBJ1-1,CASSLAYTEAFF
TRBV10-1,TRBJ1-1,CASRDKTEAFF
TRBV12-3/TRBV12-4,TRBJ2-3,CASSWRTSSTDTQYF
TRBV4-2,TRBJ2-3,CASSPGQGPSDTQYF
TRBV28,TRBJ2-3,CASSLGGTLTDTQYF
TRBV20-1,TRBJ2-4,CSARGESLAKNIQYF
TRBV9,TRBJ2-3,CASSGGTGSDTQYF
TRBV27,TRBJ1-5,CASSPRGSNQPQHF
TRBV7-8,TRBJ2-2,CASSSREAWSGELFF
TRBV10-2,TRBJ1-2,CASSATSGYGYTF
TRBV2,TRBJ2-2,CASRRTGAGGELFF
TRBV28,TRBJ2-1,CASTALGQQSKKVYNEQFF
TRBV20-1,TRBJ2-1,CSARGTSGYNEQFF
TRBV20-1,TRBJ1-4,CSASPHEKLFF
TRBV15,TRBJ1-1,CATSSLDRVGTEAFF
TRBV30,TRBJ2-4,CAWTGGKNIQYF
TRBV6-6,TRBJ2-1,CASSYGTEQFF
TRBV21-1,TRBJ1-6,CASSKDPRERSPLHF
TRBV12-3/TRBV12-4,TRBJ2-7,CASSLVRTYLTYEQYF
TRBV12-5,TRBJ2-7,CASGLGQGYEQYF
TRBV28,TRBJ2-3,CASSFPLQAGSTDTQYF
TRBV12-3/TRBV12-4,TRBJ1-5,CASSLSGNQPQHF
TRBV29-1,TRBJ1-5,CSATGGAGDQPQHF
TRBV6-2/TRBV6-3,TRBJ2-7,CASSYSRSGSGYEQYF
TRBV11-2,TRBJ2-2,CASSLAGASAWGELFF
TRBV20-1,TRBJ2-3,CSARDSPDTQYF
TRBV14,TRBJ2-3,CASSQDRGVWADTQYF
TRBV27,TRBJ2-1,CASSSGGGFYNEQFF
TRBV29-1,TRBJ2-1,CSVPASGVLDEQFF
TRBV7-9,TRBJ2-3,CASSSLYGGSTDTQYF
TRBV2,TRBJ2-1,CASSPRGEEDEQFF
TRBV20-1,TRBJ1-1,CSAKAVRSGDPEAFF
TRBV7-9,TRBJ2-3,CASTLGPTDTQYF
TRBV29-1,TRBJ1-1,CSVLEGTTEAFF
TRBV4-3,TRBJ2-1,CASSKTDNEQFF
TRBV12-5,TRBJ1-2,CASGLVPTVDGNYGYTF
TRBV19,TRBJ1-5,CASSTDRGSNQPQHF
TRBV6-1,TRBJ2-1,CASSVPGSSYNEQFF
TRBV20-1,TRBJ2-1,CSASTSGAYNEQFF
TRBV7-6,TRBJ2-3,CASSQDRVGDTQYF
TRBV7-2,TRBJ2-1,CASSGTSWNEQFF
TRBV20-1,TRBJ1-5,CSAHTLQGSQPQHF
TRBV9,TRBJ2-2,CASSRGGGDNTGELFF
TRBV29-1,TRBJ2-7,CSAVGWHDSYEQYF
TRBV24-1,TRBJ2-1,CATRGTGASNEQFF
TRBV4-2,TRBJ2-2,CASSQVGGGHVPGELFF
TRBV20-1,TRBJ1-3,CSARGSVYSGNTIYF
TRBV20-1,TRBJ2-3,CSATSGDGDLDTQYF